This T cell receptor beta chain was sequenced for a study of identical twins. General study points: Twins shared out-of-frame alpha sequences with excess low generation probability.

Addition of a universal primer site occurred through template switching, and cDNA carried unique molecular identifiers. TCRdb re-called the 5' RACE reads through MiXCR, storing one row per CDR3 protein. The data contain 700,000 or so distinct CDR3 sequences, 8.6% of them singletons. The CDR3 length is 15 residues. The germline gives CDR1 SGHRS, CDR2 YFSETQ. Turning to this clonotype: Its target is not known. An end of the junction differs from the germline gene, which may be a read error.

Separately, the same data were catalogued under a study of yellow fever vaccine responses in identical twins. As that study records: Convergence reportedly seemed to mark part of the twins' vaccine T cell response, with personalization marking the rest.

The chain combines TRBV5-1 with TRBJ2-3; TRBD2 aligns across 7 bases. The clonotype was recovered from a woman between 18 and 29 years old in good health. The source material was PBMCs. The CDR3 spells CATSYRLADTDTQYF. In nucleotides, the CDR3 is TGCGCCACCAGCTACCGGCTAGCGGACACAGATACGCAGTATTTT.